The present T cell receptor (beta chain) was sequenced within a study of Ad26.COV2.S vaccination and SARS-CoV-2 variants. Findings and limits, study-wide: Placebo recipients trailed vaccine recipients in spike-specific TCR breadth.

Treatment: approximately 18 received Ad26.COV2.S at low or high dose, single or two shots; 5 received placebo; per-sample allocation not given. The study sampled participants on day 63 after the first vaccine or placebo injection. Participants' vaccine, an Ad26 vector, delivered Wuhan-strain SARS-CoV-2 spike. Only in-frame clones appear in the TCRdb table, and some are missing; sequencing was by immunoSEQ multiplex PCR. The data hold 330,000 or so clones, with approximately 87% observed a single time. Trimming removed 5 bases at V and 7 bases at J, with 12 bases between. The CDR3 runs 13 residues. Looked up from germline, CDR1 is SGHNT and CDR2 is YENEEA. A remark on this clone: What it binds is unknown.

The material sequenced was peripheral blood, taken in a trial of Ad26.COV2.S vaccine versus placebo. The sequence came from a person between 18 and 65 years old who received the Ad26.COV2.S COVID-19 vaccine or a placebo. The genes are TRBV11-3 and TRBJ2-1; D possibly uses TRBD1 or TRBD2 (7 bases each). In DNA form, the CDR3 reads TGTGCCAGCAGCCGACAGGGAGGGAATGAGCAGTTCTTC. This gives the protein CASSRQGGNEQFF.